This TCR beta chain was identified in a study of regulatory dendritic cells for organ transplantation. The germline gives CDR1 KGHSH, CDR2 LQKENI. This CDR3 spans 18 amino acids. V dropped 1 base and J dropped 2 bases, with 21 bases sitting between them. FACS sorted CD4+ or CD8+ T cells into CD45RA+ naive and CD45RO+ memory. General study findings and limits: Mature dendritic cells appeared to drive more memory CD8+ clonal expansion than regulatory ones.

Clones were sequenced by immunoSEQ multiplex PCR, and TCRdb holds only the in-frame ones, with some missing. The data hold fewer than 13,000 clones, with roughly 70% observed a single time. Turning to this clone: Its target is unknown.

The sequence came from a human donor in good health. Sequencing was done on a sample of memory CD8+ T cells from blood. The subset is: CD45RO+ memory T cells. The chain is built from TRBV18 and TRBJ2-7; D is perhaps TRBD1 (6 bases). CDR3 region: CASSPLGRGPQDPYEQYF. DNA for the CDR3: TGTGCCAGCTCACCACTTGGCAGGGGTCCCCAGGATCCCTACGAGCAGTACTTC.